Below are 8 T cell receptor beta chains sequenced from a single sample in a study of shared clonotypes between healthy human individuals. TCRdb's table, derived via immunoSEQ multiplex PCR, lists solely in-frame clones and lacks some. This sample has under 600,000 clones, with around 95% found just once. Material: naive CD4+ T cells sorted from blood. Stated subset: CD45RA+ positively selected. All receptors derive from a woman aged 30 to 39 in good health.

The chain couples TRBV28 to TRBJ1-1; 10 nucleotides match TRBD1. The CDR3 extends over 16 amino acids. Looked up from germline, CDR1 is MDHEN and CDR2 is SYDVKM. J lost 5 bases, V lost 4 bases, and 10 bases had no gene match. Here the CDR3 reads CASSSTGGTRWTEAFF. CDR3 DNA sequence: TGTGCCAGCAGTTCGACAGGGGGCACGAGGTGGACTGAAGCTTTCTTT. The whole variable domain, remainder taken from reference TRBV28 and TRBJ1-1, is DVKVTQSSRYLVKRTGEKVFLECVQDMDHENMFWYRQDPGLGLRLIYFSYDVKMKEKGDIPEGYSVSREKKERFSLILESASTNQTSMYLCASSSTGGTRWTEAFFGQGTRLTVV.

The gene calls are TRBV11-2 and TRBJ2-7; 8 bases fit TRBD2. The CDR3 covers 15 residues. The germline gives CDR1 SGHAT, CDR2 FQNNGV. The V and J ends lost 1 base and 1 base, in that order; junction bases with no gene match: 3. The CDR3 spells CASSLGAGASYEQYF. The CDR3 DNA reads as TGTGCCAGCAGCTTAGGAGCGGGAGCATCCTACGAGCAGTACTTC.

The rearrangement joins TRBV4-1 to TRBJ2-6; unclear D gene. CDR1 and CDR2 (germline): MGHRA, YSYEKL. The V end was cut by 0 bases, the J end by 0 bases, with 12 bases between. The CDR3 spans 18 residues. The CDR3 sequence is CASSQDSLRNSGANVLTF. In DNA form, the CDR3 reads TGCGCCAGCAGCCAAGATAGCCTCCGAAACTCTGGGGCCAACGTCCTGACTTTC.

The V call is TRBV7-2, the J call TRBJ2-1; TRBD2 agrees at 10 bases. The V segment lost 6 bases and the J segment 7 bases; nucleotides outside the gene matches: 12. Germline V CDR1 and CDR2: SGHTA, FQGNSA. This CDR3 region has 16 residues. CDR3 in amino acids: CASRYVASGSLNEQFF. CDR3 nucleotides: TGTGCCAGCAGGTATGTTGCTAGCGGGAGTCTAAATGAGCAGTTCTTC.

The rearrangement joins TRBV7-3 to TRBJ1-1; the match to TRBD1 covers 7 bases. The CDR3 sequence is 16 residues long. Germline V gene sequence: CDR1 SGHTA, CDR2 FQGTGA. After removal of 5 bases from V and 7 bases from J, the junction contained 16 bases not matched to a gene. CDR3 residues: CASSPHSQGVGGEAFF. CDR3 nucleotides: TGTGCCAGCAGCCCCCATTCTCAGGGGGTCGGTGGTGAAGCTTTCTTT.

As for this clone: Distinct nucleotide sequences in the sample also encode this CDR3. CDR3 protein: CASSYDRGNYGYTF. DNA for the CDR3: TGTGCCAGCAGTTACGACAGGGGGAACTATGGCTACACCTTC. The rearrangement joins TRBV6-5 to TRBJ1-2, with TRBD1 matching 9 bases. Per germline, CDR1 MNHEY and CDR2 SVGAGI. The junction had 0 bases not matched to a gene; V was cut back by 2 bases and J by 2 bases. The CDR3 contains 14 residues.

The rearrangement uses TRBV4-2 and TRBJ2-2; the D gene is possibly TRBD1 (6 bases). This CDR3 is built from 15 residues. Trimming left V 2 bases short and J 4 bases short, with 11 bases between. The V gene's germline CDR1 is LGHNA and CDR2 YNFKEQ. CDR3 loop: CASSQIRGRTGELFF. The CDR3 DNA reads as TGTGCCAGCAGCCAAATCAGGGGACGCACCGGGGAGCTGTTTTTT.

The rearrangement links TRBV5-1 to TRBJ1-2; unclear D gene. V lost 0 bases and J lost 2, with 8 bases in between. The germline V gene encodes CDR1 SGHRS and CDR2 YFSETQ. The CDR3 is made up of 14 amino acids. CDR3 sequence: CASSLVSVNYGYTF. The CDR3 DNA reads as TGCGCCAGCAGCTTGGTTTCCGTGAACTATGGCTACACCTTC.